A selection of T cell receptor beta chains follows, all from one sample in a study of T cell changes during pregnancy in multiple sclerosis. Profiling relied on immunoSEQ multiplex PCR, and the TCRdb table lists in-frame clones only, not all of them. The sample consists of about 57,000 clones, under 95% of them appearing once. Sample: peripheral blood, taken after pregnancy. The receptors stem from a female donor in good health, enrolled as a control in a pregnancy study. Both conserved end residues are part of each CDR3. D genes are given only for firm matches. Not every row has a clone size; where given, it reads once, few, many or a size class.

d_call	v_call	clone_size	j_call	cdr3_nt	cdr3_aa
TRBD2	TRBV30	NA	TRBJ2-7	TGTGCCTGGAGATTCGGACTAGCGGGAACCTACGAGCAGTACTTC	CAWRFGLAGTYEQYF
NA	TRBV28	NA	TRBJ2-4	TGTGCCAGCAAAACAAAAAACATTCAGTACTTC	CASKTKNIQYF
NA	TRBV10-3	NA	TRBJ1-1	TGTGCCATCAGTGAGTCGTCCTATAACACTGAAGCTTTCTTT	CAISESSYNTEAFF
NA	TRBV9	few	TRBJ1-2	TGTGCCAGCAGCCCGCTTCCCGGGACACTTAACTATGGCTACACCTTC	CASSPLPGTLNYGYTF
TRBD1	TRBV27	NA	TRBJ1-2	TGTGCCAGCAGTTTAGTAGGGGGCTTAGGCTACACCTTC	CASSLVGGLGYTF
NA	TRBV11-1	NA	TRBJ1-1	TGTGCCAGCAGCTTATCTGGGGCTGCTATCACTGAAGCTTTCTTT	CASSLSGAAITEAFF
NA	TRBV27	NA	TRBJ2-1	TGTGCCAGCAGCCTCAGTACGCCCCTCTACAATGAGCAGTTCTTC	CASSLSTPLYNEQFF
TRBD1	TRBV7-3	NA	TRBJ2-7	TGTGCCAGCAGCTTTAGGACAGGGAGCCCGGTCAACGAGCAGTACTTC	CASSFRTGSPVNEQYF
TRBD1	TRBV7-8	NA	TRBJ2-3	TGTGCCAGCAGCGACAGGGTGGCAGATACGCAGTATTTT	CASSDRVADTQYF
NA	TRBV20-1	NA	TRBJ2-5	TGCAGTTCTCGGGTCCAAGAGACCCAGTACTTC	CSSRVQETQYF
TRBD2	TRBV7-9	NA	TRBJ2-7	TGTGCCAGCAGCTTAGCGGGACTAGCGGGAAGAGAGCAGTACTTC	CASSLAGLAGREQYF
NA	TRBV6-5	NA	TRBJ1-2	TGTGCCAGCAGTTACTCGGACAAGTTCTATGGCTACACCTTC	CASSYSDKFYGYTF
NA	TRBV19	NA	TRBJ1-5	TGTGCCAGTAGTATAGGGGGGGTGGGTCAGCCCCAGCATTTT	CASSIGGVGQPQHF
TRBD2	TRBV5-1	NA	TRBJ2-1	TGCGCCAGCAGCTCTAGCGGCTCCTACAATGAGCAGTTCTTC	CASSSSGSYNEQFF
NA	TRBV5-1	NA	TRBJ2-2	TGCGCCAGCAGGCCCGAGGGCGGGGAGCTGTTTTTT	CASRPEGGELFF
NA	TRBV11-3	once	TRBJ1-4	TGTGCCAGCAGTTATAGGGCGGGGCAGTACCATGAAAAACTGTTTTTT	CASSYRAGQYHEKLFF
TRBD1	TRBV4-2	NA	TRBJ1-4	TGTGCCAGCAGCCTTCAAACAGGGGGCGAGGAAAAACTGTTTTTT	CASSLQTGGEEKLFF
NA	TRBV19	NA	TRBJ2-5	TGTGCCAGTAGTATAGTGGGCAGAGAGACCCAGTACTTC	CASSIVGRETQYF
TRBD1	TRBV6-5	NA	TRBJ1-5	TGTGCCAGCACCCCAAGACAGGGGACTCAGCCCCAGCATTTT	CASTPRQGTQPQHF
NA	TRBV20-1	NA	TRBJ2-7	TGCAGTGTCGGGTGGTCCTACGAGCAGTACTTC	CSVGWSYEQYF
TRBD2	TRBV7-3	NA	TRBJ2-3	TGTGCCAGCAGCTTAGCGGGAGCAGATACGCAGTATTTT	CASSLAGADTQYF
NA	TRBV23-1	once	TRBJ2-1	TGCGCCAGCAGTCAATCCCCTTTCTCCTACAATGAGCAGTTCTTC	CASSQSPFSYNEQFF
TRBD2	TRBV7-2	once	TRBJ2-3	TGTGCCAGCAGCCCCCTAGCGGGGGGTTTCACAGATACGCAGTATTTT	CASSPLAGGFTDTQYF
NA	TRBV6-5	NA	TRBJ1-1	TGTGCCAGCAGTTACTCTGAGGGCACTGAAGCTTTCTTT	CASSYSEGTEAFF
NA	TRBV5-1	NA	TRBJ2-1	TGCGCCAGCAGCTTGGAAGGGGGAGCATACAATGAGCAGTTCTTC	CASSLEGGAYNEQFF
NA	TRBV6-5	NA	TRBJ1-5	TGTGCCAGCAGTCGAGCATGGAGCAATCAGCCCCAGCATTTT	CASSRAWSNQPQHF
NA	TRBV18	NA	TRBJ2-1	TGTGCCAGCTCACCATATCCGGGACACGGAAACAATGAGCAGTTCTTC	CASSPYPGHGNNEQFF
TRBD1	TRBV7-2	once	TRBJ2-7	TGTGCCAGCAGCGAGGGGGCTTACGAGCAGTACTTC	CASSEGAYEQYF
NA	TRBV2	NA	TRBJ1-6	TGTGCCAGCATCAGCACGGGGTATAATTCACCCCTCCACTTT	CASISTGYNSPLHF
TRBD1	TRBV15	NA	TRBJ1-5	TGTGCCACCAGGGGGTCTAACAGGGGAGGCAATCAGCCCCAGCATTTT	CATRGSNRGGNQPQHF
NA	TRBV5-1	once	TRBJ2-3	TGCGCCAGCAGGGGGCCTGACCCTAGCACAGATACGCAGTATTTT	CASRGPDPSTDTQYF
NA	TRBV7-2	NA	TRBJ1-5	TGTGCCAGCAGCTTGAACAGGGAGCAGGTCCAGCCCCAGCATTTT	CASSLNREQVQPQHF
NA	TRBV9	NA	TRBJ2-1	TGTGCCAGCAGCCCTCGGACAGCTTACAATGAGCAGTTCTTC	CASSPRTAYNEQFF
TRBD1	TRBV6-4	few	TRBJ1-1	TGTGCCAGCAGCCCAGGACAGGGGAAAGCTTTCTTT	CASSPGQGKAFF
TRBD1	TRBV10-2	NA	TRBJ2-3	TGCGCCAGCACTCGGGACAGATATACAGATACGCAGTATTTT	CASTRDRYTDTQYF
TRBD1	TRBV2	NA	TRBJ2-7	TGTGCCAGCAAAGATAACAGGGGCTACGAGCAGTACTTC	CASKDNRGYEQYF
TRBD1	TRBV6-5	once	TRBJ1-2	TGTGCCAGCGCCCAGGGGGCCCCACTTTCCTATGGCTACACCTTC	CASAQGAPLSYGYTF
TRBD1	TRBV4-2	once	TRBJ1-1	TGTGCCAGCAGCCAAGACCCAGGGACAGGGGACCCTTTGAACACTGAAGCTTTCTTT	CASSQDPGTGDPLNTEAFF
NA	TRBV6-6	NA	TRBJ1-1	TGTGCCAGCAGTTATGAGGGTCGTAACACTGAAGCTTTCTTT	CASSYEGRNTEAFF
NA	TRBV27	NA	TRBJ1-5	TGTGCCAGCAGTGTCGGGGGAGGGAGCAATCAGCCCCAGCATTTT	CASSVGGGSNQPQHF
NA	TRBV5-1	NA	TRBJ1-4	TGCGCCAGCAGCTTAGGTCAGGGGTCTGAAAAACTGTTTTTT	CASSLGQGSEKLFF
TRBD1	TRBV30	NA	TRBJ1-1	TGTGCCTCAAACAGGGGTCCCTCAACTGAAGCTTTCTTT	CASNRGPSTEAFF
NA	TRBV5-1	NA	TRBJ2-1	TGCGCCAGCAGCCTAATGCCGGGGGGCGCGTCCTACAATGAGCAGTTCTTC	CASSLMPGGASYNEQFF
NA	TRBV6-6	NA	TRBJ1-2	TGTGCCAGCAAACCTGCGGGGGGGTCGAGCTATGGCTACACCTTC	CASKPAGGSSYGYTF
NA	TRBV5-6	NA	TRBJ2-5	TGTGCCAGCAGCTTTCTGACTGGCATAGGTTTAGAGTACTTC	CASSFLTGIGLEYF
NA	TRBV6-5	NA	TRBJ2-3	TGTGCCAGCAGTTACTCGCCTAGAGGTCCAGATACGCAGTATTTT	CASSYSPRGPDTQYF
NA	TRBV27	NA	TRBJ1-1	TGTGCCAGCAGGAGGGCTCAAACCTCTGGAGCTTTCTTT	CASRRAQTSGAFF
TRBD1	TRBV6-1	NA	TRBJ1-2	TGTGCCAGCAGTGAATGGGCAGGGGGGAACTATGGCTACACCTTC	CASSEWAGGNYGYTF
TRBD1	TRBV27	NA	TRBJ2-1	TGTGCCAGCAGTTTCCGAAGGGACAGGGAGAACAATGAGCAGTTCTTC	CASSFRRDRENNEQFF
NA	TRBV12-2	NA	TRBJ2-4	TGTGCAAGTCGCTTAGCTGCGGGGGGGGGCAAAAACATTCAGTACTTC	CASRLAAGGGKNIQYF
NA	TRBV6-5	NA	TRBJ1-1	TGTGCCAGCAGTTACTCAGGACAGCTAAAGTACACTGAAGCTTTCTTT	CASSYSGQLKYTEAFF
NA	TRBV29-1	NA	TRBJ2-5	TGCAGCGTTCGGGAGTCCCTGGGTGAGACCCAGTACTTC	CSVRESLGETQYF
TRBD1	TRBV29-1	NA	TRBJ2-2	TGCAGCGTTGAGCGGAACAGGGGGCTGGGGGAGCTGTTTTTT	CSVERNRGLGELFF
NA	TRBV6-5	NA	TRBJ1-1	TGTGCCAGCAGTACCACAGGTCTGAACACTGAAGCTTTCTTT	CASSTTGLNTEAFF
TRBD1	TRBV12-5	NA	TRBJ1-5	TGTGCTAGTGGTGGGGGACAGGGTGTCCTCAATCAGCCCCAGCATTTT	CASGGGQGVLNQPQHF